The 5 T cell receptor beta chains below were found in one sample sequenced in a study of T cell repertoires in cytomegalovirus infection. In TCRdb, the reads were re-called with MiXCR into one record per CDR3 protein. The sample holds some 900,000 distinct CDR3 sequences, about 31% seen once. The antigens of these receptors remain unknown. The input for sequencing was cultured CD8+ T cells from PBMCs, taken from culture after CMV antigen stimulation. The source of these receptors is a human donor in good health (CMV status not recorded). Some clones in this sample may be carry-over from other donors' samples.

In its sample, this clonotype was seen a few times. The chain joins TRBV12-5 to TRBJ1-2, with 7 bases aligning to TRBD1. Germline V gene sequence: CDR1 LGHNT, CDR2 FRNRAP. The CDR3 sequence is 18 residues long. J was trimmed by 2 bases and V by 3 bases; bases with no gene match: 15. The CDR3 region has the DNA TGTGCTAGTGGTTTTTCTATGGCAGGGGGTAATCGGAACTATGGCTACACCTTC. It codes for CASGFSMAGGNRNYGYTF.

The V call is TRBV15, the J call TRBJ1-5, with 7 bases identical to TRBD1. Germline CDR1 LNHNV, CDR2 YYDKDF (reference sequence). V was clipped by 5 bases and J by 2 bases; unmatched bases: 3. The CDR3 loop spans 14 amino acids. CDR3 residues: CATSQDRGNQPQHF. CDR3 DNA sequence: TGTGCCACCAGCCAAGACAGGGGCAATCAGCCCCAGCATTTT. The full variable domain, its missing parts supplied by reference TRBV15 and TRBJ1-5, is DAMVIQNPRYQVTQFGKPVTLSCSQTLNHNVMYWYQQKSSQAPKLLFHYYDKDFNNEADTPDNFQSRRPNTSFCFLDIRSPGLGDTAMYLCATSQDRGNQPQHFGDGTRLSIL.

This clonotype showed up just a few times. V gene TRBV7-4 combines with J gene TRBJ1-2, with a tentative D call TRBD1 (5 bases). The V end was cut by 5 bases, the J end by 0 bases, with 10 bases between. In germline, CDR1 is SGHVT, CDR2 SQSDAQ. The length of the CDR3 is 14 residues. CDR3 nucleotides: TGTGCCAGCAGCGGGGGGTTCACTAACTATGGCTACACCTTC. Translating it yields CASSGGFTNYGYTF. Supplemented by reference TRBV7-4 and TRBJ1-2, the full variable domain reads GAGVSQSPRYKVAKRGRDVALRCDSISGHVTLYWYRQTLGQGSEVLTYSQSDAQRDKSGRPSGRFSAERPERSVSTLKIQRTEQGDSAVYLCASSGGFTNYGYTFGSGTRLTVV.

The V call is TRBV12-5, the J call TRBJ1-1; D is ambiguous. The length of the CDR3 is 13 residues. Germline V gene sequence: CDR1 LGHNT, CDR2 FRNRAP. The V and J ends lost 0 bases and 4 bases respectively, with 6 bases between them. This chain's CDR3 is CASGLVPSTEAFF. In DNA, the CDR3 is TGTGCTAGTGGTTTGGTCCCAAGCACTGAAGCTTTCTTT.

Notes on this clonotype: A much larger clone sits a single nucleotide away, making a read error possible. This sequence joins TRBV6-6 and TRBJ2-3; 11 bases align to TRBD2. Trimming removed 3 bases from V and 5 bases from J; junction bases left unmatched: 4. The CDR3 has 15 amino acids. The V gene's germline CDR1 is MNHNY and CDR2 SVGAGI (reference sequence). DNA of the CDR3: TGTGCCAGCAGTTATAGCGGGGGGGCCTTAGATACGCAGTATTTT. Encoded protein: CASSYSGGALDTQYF.